This TCR beta chain is from a study of cytomegalovirus exposure and HLA in healthy donors. Here immunoSEQ multiplex PCR was the method, and the copy in TCRdb shows in-frame clones only, minus some. The data hold under 140,000 clones, with approximately 89% observed a single time. V was pared by 2 bases and J by 6 bases, with 5 bases of the junction left unmatched. The length of the CDR3 is 13 residues. Germline assignment: CDR1 SGHRS and CDR2 YFSETQ. The TCR was taken from a woman younger than 30 in good health and CMV-seronegative. The chain has TRBV5-1 and TRBJ2-7; 7 bases line up with TRBD1. The sequencing sample was made of PBMCs. In DNA form, the CDR3 reads TGCGCCAGCAGCTTAAACAGGGGTCCCGAGCAGTACTTC. Protein sequence: CASSLNRGPEQYF.